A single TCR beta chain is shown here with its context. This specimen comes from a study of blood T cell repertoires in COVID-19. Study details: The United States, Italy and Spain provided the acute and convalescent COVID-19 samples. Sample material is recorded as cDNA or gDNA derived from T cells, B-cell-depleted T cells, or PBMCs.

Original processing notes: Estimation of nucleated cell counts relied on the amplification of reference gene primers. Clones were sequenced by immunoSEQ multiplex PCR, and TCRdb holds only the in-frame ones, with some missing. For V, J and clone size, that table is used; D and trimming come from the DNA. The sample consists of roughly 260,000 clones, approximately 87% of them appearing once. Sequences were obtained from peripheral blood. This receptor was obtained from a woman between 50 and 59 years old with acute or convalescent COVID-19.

The CDR3 DNA follows: TGTGCCAGTAGAGGGCCTGGAGGGACCGGGGAGCTGTTTTTT. Translated: CASRGPGGTGELFF. The chain couples TRBV19 to TRBJ2-2; tentatively, D is TRBD2 (6 bases). CDR3 length: 14 amino acids. V was trimmed by 6 bases and J by 5 bases, leaving 13 bases between them. The germline gives CDR1 LNHDA, CDR2 SQIVND (reference sequence).